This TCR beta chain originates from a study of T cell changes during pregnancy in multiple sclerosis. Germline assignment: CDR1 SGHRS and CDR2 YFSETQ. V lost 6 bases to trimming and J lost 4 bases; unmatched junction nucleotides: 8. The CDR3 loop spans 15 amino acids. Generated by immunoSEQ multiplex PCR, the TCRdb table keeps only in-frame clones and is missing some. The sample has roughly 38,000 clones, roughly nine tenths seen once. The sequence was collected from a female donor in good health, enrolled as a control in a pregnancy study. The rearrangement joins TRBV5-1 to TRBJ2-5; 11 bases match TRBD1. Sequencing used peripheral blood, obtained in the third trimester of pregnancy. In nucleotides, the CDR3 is TGCGCCAGCACCCGGGACAGGGGGGTGGGAGAGACCCAGTACTTC. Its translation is CASTRDRGVGETQYF.